The text below deals with one T cell receptor (beta chain). A read error is likely here: a far larger clone is one base away. The donor cohort consisted entirely of Caucasian adults residing in Nashville, Tennessee. The study used about 84 million PBMCs per unsorted sample for genomic DNA. The CDR3 runs 13 residues. Germline lookup yields CDR1 GTSNPN and CDR2 SVGIG (reference sequence). The entry originates in a study of shared clonotypes between healthy human individuals. Genomic DNA from each subset was divided evenly over several immunoSEQ plates. Each unsorted PBMC replicate got 300 ng genomic DNA, approximately 29,000 genomes. Sequencing used immunoSEQ multiplex PCR; TCRdb keeps in-frame clones, though not all of them. Of 450,000 to 500,000 clones listed, roughly 80% are singletons.

Sequenced input: PBMCs. The chain combines TRBV30 with TRBJ2-5, with TRBD1 as a possible D gene (6 bases). The DNA end favors TRBJ2-7, so the J call may be wrong. This clonotype was sampled from a woman in her forties in good health. Some clones in this sample may be carry-over from other donors' samples. CDR3 in amino acids: CALSRDTPYEQYF. As DNA, the CDR3 is TGTGCCTTGAGCCGGGACACCCCCTACGAGCAGTACTTC.